The 27 T cell receptor beta chains below were found in one sample sequenced in a study of T cell clonality in common variable immunodeficiency. The protocol was immunoSEQ multiplex PCR, while the TCRdb copy is restricted to in-frame clones and leaves out a portion. The specimen has tens of thousands of clones, none found just once. Sequencing was done on a sample of peripheral blood mononuclear cells. All receptors come from a person aged 18 to 75 in good health.

This clone was observed many times. The sequence runs out 3 residues before the end of the CDR3; the remainder is reconstructed from the germline J gene. The chain employs TRBV19 and TRBJ2-7; a possible D gene is TRBD2 (7 bases). The V gene's germline CDR1 is LNHDA and CDR2 SQIVND (reference sequence). V shed 1 base and J shed 2 bases, with 21 bases lying between them. CDR3 length: 18 residues. The CDR3 is CASSIGGRLQGGTYEQYF. The covered CDR3 bases are TGTGCCAGTAGTATAGGTGGACGTCTACAGGGAGGGACCTACGAG.

This clone was counted many times. The read stops 3 residues short of the end of the CDR3; the missing end is completed from the germline J gene. This chain connects TRBV30 to TRBJ1-5, with 8 nucleotides matching TRBD1. The J segment lost 5 bases and the V segment lost 3 bases, leaving 3 bases of the junction unmatched. This CDR3 is 13 amino acids long. The germline V gene encodes CDR1 GTSNPN and CDR2 SVGIG (reference sequence). Incomplete CDR3 DNA: TGTGCCTGGAGGGACAGGGTCGATCAGCCC. Amino acid sequence: CAWRDRVDQP. The entire CDR3 reads CAWRDRVDQPQHF.

There are many counts of this clone. The read halts 3 residues ahead of the CDR3 end, with the missing end drawn from the germline J gene. The J gene is TRBJ2-7, the V gene TRBV15, with 10 bases that match TRBD2. CDR1 and CDR2 (germline): LNHNV, YYDKDF (reference sequence). This CDR3 has 13 residues. With 4 bases clipped from V and 4 bases from J, the junction kept 1 base outside the gene matches. CDR3 DNA (partial): TGTGCCACCAGCATACTAGCGGGGTACGAG. This encodes CATSILAGYE. The full-length CDR3 reads as CATSILAGYEQYF. The full variable domain, with the rest looked up from reference TRBV15 and TRBJ2-7, is DAMVIQNPRYQVTQFGKPVTLSCSQTLNHNVMYWYQQKSSQAPKLLFHYYDKDFNNEADTPDNFQSRRPNTSFCFLDIRSPGLGDTAMYLCATSILAGYEQYFGPGTRLTVT.

The sample holds many counts of this clone. The read halts 3 residues ahead of the CDR3 end, with the missing end drawn from the germline J gene. The gene calls are TRBV10-3 and TRBJ2-5; the match to TRBD1 covers 7 bases. CDR3 length equals 16 residues. Germline V CDR1 and CDR2: ENHRY, SYGVKD. V lost 2 bases and J lost 2; bases outside the gene matches: 8. The CDR3 protein is CAISEAGQETQETQYF. Partial CDR3 DNA: TGTGCCATCAGTGAGGCTGGACAGGAGACGCAAGAGACC.

This clone was observed many times. The CDR3 extends 3 residues past the end of the read, so its final part is completed from the germline J gene. The chain links TRBV29-1 to TRBJ1-6; 12 nucleotides match TRBD1. There are 20 residues in the CDR3. Germline values: CDR1 SQVTM, CDR2 ANQGSEA. Trimming cost V 0 bases and J 7 bases; bases outside gene matches: 16. The part of the CDR3 DNA that was read is TGCAGCGTTGAAGATCACCCCGGGACAGGGGGCGAAATAGCGAATTCACCC. This sequence encodes CSVEDHPGTGGEIANSP. The entire CDR3 reads CSVEDHPGTGGEIANSPLHF. The full variable domain, with the rest looked up from reference TRBV29-1 and TRBJ1-6, is SAVISQKPSRDICQRGTSLTIQCQVDSQVTMMFWYRQQPGQSLTLIATANQGSEATYESGFVIDKFPISRPNLTFSTLTVSNMSPEDSSIYLCSVEDHPGTGGEIANSPLHFGNGTRLTVT.

This clone showed up many times. The read is 3 residues too short to cover the CDR3 end, so that end is filled in from the germline J gene. The chain is built from TRBV5-1 and TRBJ2-5, with 9 bases matching TRBD1. The CDR3 runs to 16 residues. The germline V gene encodes CDR1 SGHRS and CDR2 YFSETQ. The J segment lost 1 base and the V segment lost 1 base, leaving 5 bases of the junction unmatched. Incomplete CDR3 DNA: TGCGCCAGCAGCTTGAGAGGACAGGGGACCCAAGAGACC. This encodes CASSLRGQGTQET. The entire CDR3 is CASSLRGQGTQETQYF.

The sample holds many counts of this clone. The read stops 3 residues short of the end of the CDR3; the missing end is completed from the germline J gene. The chain recombines TRBV19 with TRBJ1-1, with D maybe TRBD1 (6 bases). Germline values: CDR1 LNHDA, CDR2 SQIVND (reference sequence). CDR3 size: 14 residues. V was pared by 10 bases and J by 0 bases, with 15 bases between. The sequenced CDR3 bases are TGTGCCACCCATCTCGGGACACTGAACACTGAA. Amino acid sequence: CATHLGTLNTE. The entire CDR3 reads CATHLGTLNTEAFF. The complete variable domain, with remaining parts taken from reference TRBV19 and TRBJ1-1, reads DGGITQSPKYLFRKEGQNVTLSCEQNLNHDAMYWYRQDPGQGLRLIYYSQIVNDFQKGDIAEGYSVSREKKESFPLTVTSAQKNPTAFYLCATHLGTLNTEAFFGQGTRLTVV.

Concerning this clone: The sequenced fragment ends 3 residues before the CDR3 boundary, so the rest is inferred from the germline J gene. The chain links TRBV20-1 to TRBJ1-4, with TRBD1 matching 9 bases. The ends lost 2 bases at V and 8 bases at J; junction bases unmatched: 6. CDR1 and CDR2 from the germline V gene are DFQATT and SNEGSKA (reference sequence). The CDR3 is 14 amino acids. The CDR3 spells CSARPGTGYEKLFF. Partial CDR3 DNA: TGCAGTGCTAGACCCGGGACAGGGTACGAAAAA.

This clone was counted at least ten times. From the germline J gene comes the end of the CDR3, since the read stops 3 residues before it. This chain joins TRBV5-1 and TRBJ2-3, with unresolved D. From germline, CDR1 is SGHRS and CDR2 YFSETQ. Trimming pared 4 bases from V and 4 bases from J, leaving 13 bases between. The CDR3 consists of 14 residues. The CDR3 region is CASSRATTPDTQYF. The covered CDR3 bases are TGCGCCAGCAGCAGGGCAACAACCCCAGATACG.

This clone was seen repeatedly, ten times or more. The part of the CDR3 DNA that was read is TGCAGTGCACAGGGACAAATCGGGGAG. Encoded protein: CSAQGQIGE. The CDR3 as a whole reads CSAQGQIGELFF. The rearrangement uses TRBV20-1 and TRBJ2-2; possible D gene TRBD1, 6 bases. The read halts 3 residues ahead of the CDR3 end, with the missing end drawn from the germline J gene. Trimming took 6 bases from V and 7 from J, leaving 12 bases between them. Germline CDR1 is DFQATT and CDR2 is SNEGSKA (reference sequence). This CDR3 region has 12 residues.

This clone was seen repeatedly, ten times or more. The missing CDR3 end, 3 residues past where the read stops, is filled in from the germline J gene. The rearrangement joins TRBV19 to TRBJ2-1, with a tentative D call TRBD1 (6 bases). Trimming shortened V by 7 bases and J by 7 bases, and 17 bases separated the two germline ends. The CDR3 is 14 residues long. Germline-derived CDR1 and CDR2 are LNHDA and SQIVND (reference sequence). CDR3 DNA, as far as it was read: TGTGCCAGTAAACCGGCAGGGGTAAGGAATGAG. This translates into CASKPAGVRNE. The full CDR3 reads CASKPAGVRNEQFF.

CDR3 bases read: TGTGCCAGCAGCTTGCCCCGGGACAACTCCTACGAG. The encoded protein is CASSLPRDNSYE. The whole CDR3 is CASSLPRDNSYEQYF. The chain carries TRBV5-8 and TRBJ2-7; TRBD1 is a possible D gene (6 bases). The read stops 3 residues short of the end of the CDR3; the missing end is completed from the germline J gene. The length of the CDR3 is 15 residues. The germline gives CDR1 SGHTS, CDR2 YDEGEE. Trimming removed 1 base at V and 0 bases at J, with 11 bases between.

To note about this clone: The CDR3 end is not reached by the read, which stops 3 residues before it; the germline J gene fills it in. The rearrangement uses TRBV5-1 and TRBJ1-5; D not certain. The V and J ends lost 4 bases and 2 bases respectively, with 7 bases between them. The CDR3 is 13 residues long. CDR1 is SGHRS, CDR2 YFSETQ, per germline. The CDR3 region is CASSPFGNQPQHF. The sequenced CDR3 bases are TGCGCCAGCAGCCCCTTTGGCAATCAGCCC.

In its sample, this clone was seen many times. The part of the CDR3 DNA that was read is TGTGCCAGCAGCTTCTCCCCCGGGGAG. As protein: CASSFSPGE. From start to end, the CDR3 is CASSFSPGELFF. The gene calls are TRBV7-3 and TRBJ2-2; D is unclear. The sequenced fragment ends 3 residues before the CDR3 boundary, so the rest is inferred from the germline J gene. Germline V lookup: CDR1 SGHTA, CDR2 FQGTGA. Trimming removed 3 bases at V and 6 bases at J, with 5 bases between. The CDR3 contains 12 residues.

Points on this clone: With the read ending 3 residues before the CDR3 end, the germline J gene is used to fill in that end. The genes are TRBV7-9 and TRBJ2-3; 9 bases map to TRBD1. V trimming: 6 bases; J trimming: 3 bases; junction bases outside the gene matches: 4. Germline CDR1 reads SEHNR; CDR2 reads FQNEAQ (reference sequence). The CDR3 contains 14 residues. The part of the CDR3 DNA that was read is TGTGCCAGCAGTGACAGGGGGGGAACAGATACG. This encodes CASSDRGGTDT. The full CDR3 reads CASSDRGGTDTQYF.

This clone was seen at least ten times. Coverage ceases 3 residues before the CDR3 finishes, and the germline J gene fills in the end. The genes are TRBV20-1 and TRBJ2-1; TRBD2 agrees at 9 bases. This CDR3 has 14 amino acids. From germline, CDR1 is DFQATT and CDR2 SNEGSKA (reference sequence). Trimming took 2 bases from V and 8 from J; bases not matched to a gene: 7. The CDR3 loop is CSARSGGGVDEQFF. CDR3 bases read: TGCAGTGCTAGATCTGGCGGGGGGGTTGATGAG.

This clone appeared many times. The read finishes 3 residues shy of the CDR3 end, and the germline J gene is used to complete it. The chain joins TRBV18 to TRBJ2-1, with TRBD1 matching 7 bases. With V trimmed by 3 bases and J by 5 bases, 1 base remained unmatched. The CDR3 sequence is 13 residues long. The germline CDR1 and CDR2 sequences are KGHSH and LQKENI. CDR3 residues: CASSPTGDNEQFF. The DNA read from the CDR3 is TGTGCCAGCTCACCTACAGGGGACAATGAG.

This clone was picked up many times. The CDR3 end is not reached by the read, which stops 3 residues before it; the germline J gene fills it in. This chain uses TRBV19 with TRBJ2-3; 9 nucleotides agree with TRBD1. Germline trimming cut 5 bases from V and 2 bases from J; bases unmatched to any gene: 5. CDR1 is LNHDA, CDR2 SQIVND, per germline (reference sequence). The CDR3 consists of 15 residues. CDR3 bases read: TGTGCCAGTAGTTCGCGACAGGGGGTCACAGATACG. Amino acids: CASSSRQGVTDT. The complete CDR3 reads CASSSRQGVTDTQYF.

The sample holds many counts of this clone. The sequenced fragment ends 3 residues before the CDR3 boundary, so the rest is inferred from the germline J gene. V and J are TRBV20-1 and TRBJ2-3; TRBD2 aligns across 13 bases. The CDR3 spans 14 residues. Germline-derived CDR1 and CDR2 are DFQATT and SNEGSKA (reference sequence). The DNA read from the CDR3 is TGCAGTGCTAGCGGACTAGCGGGGGTGGAGACG. Amino acids: CSASGLAGVET. The entire CDR3 is CSASGLAGVETQYF.

There are many counts of this clone. The CDR3 end falls 3 residues outside the read, so it is completed with the germline J gene. The chain recombines TRBV5-5 with TRBJ1-3; no clear D gene. With 0 bases removed from V and 4 bases from J, the gap between germline ends came to 8 bases. CDR3 size: 14 residues. CDR1 is SGHKS, CDR2 YYEKEE, per germline (reference sequence). CDR3 DNA (partial): TGTGCCAGCAGCTTGGAGCAGGCAGGAAACACC. It yields the protein CASSLEQAGNT. The whole CDR3 protein reads CASSLEQAGNTIYF.

This clone is labeled as medium-sized. The read finishes 3 residues shy of the CDR3 end, and the germline J gene is used to complete it. The chain has TRBV20-1 and TRBJ1-1; TRBD1 matches at 10 bases. This CDR3 region has 14 residues. Germline assignment: CDR1 DFQATT and CDR2 SNEGSKA (reference sequence). CDR3 DNA, as far as it was read: TGCAGTGCTACAGGACAGGGGGATATAGGGGAA. This gives the protein CSATGQGDIGE. The entire CDR3 protein is CSATGQGDIGEAFF.

As concerns this clone: The read finishes 3 residues shy of the CDR3 end, and the germline J gene is used to complete it. The rearrangement joins TRBV7-8 to TRBJ1-5; 7 bases are a match to TRBD1. V shed 5 bases, J shed 7 bases, and the junction held 8 bases outside the gene matches. Germline loops: CDR1 SGHVS, CDR2 FQNEAQ. CDR3 length: 14 amino acids. The CDR3 reads CASSPRQGSQPQHF. The DNA read from the CDR3 is TGTGCCAGCAGCCCTCGACAGGGCAGCCAGCCC.

This clone was counted at least ten times. The CDR3 is cut off 3 residues early in the read; its end comes from the germline J gene. The chain links TRBV20-1 to TRBJ1-6; 7 bases are shared with TRBD1. The germline V gene has CDR1 DFQATT and CDR2 SNEGSKA (reference sequence). V lost 5 bases to trimming and J lost 7 bases; unmatched junction nucleotides: 8. The CDR3 consists of 14 residues. The CDR3 spells CSAPHGQENSPLHF. The CDR3 bases that were read are TGCAGTGCTCCACACGGACAGGAAAATTCACCC.

This clone was seen many times. The read falls 3 residues short of the CDR3 end, and the missing part is taken from the germline J gene. The genes are TRBV30 and TRBJ1-2, with D possibly TRBD1 on 6 matching bases. The CDR3 has 13 residues. V was clipped by 3 bases and J by 4 bases, with 12 bases between them. CDR1 is GTSNPN, CDR2 SVGIG, per germline (reference sequence). CDR3 region: CAWRAGAAYGYTF. The part of the CDR3 DNA that was read is TGTGCCTGGAGAGCAGGGGCCGCCTATGGC.

This clone has a count of ten or more. CDR3: CASSPGGEETQYF. Partial CDR3 DNA: TGTGCCAGCAGCCCTGGGGGGGAAGAGACC. The chain has TRBV5-6 and TRBJ2-5, with 7 nucleotides matching TRBD2. The read terminates 3 residues before the CDR3 end, so the remaining end is supplied by the germline J gene. Germline values: CDR1 SGHDT, CDR2 YYEEEE. Trimming removed 4 bases from V and 3 bases from J; junction bases left unmatched: 3. There are 13 residues in the CDR3. The whole variable domain, remainder taken from reference TRBV5-6 and TRBJ2-5, is DAGVTQSPTHLIKTRGQQVTLRCSPKSGHDTVSWYQQALGQGPQFIFQYYEEEERQRGNFPDRFSGHQFPNYSSELNVNALLLGDSALYLCASSPGGEETQYFGPGTRLLVL.

This clone showed up just a few times. The read stops 3 residues short of the end of the CDR3; the missing end is completed from the germline J gene. The chain uses TRBV30 and TRBJ2-2; 10 bases align to TRBD2. V lost 5 bases, J lost 8 bases, and 17 bases stayed unmatched. This CDR3 is built from 17 residues. From germline, CDR1 is GTSNPN and CDR2 SVGIG (reference sequence). CDR3 region: CAWDRGSLAGASGELFF. The sequenced part of the CDR3 DNA is TGTGCCTGGGACCGGGGATCTCTAGCGGGGGCGAGTGGGGAG.

This clone was observed many times. The read stops 3 residues short of the end of the CDR3; the missing end is completed from the germline J gene. Other DNA sequences from this sample encode an identical CDR3 as well. The chain uses TRBV7-3 and TRBJ1-6; tentative D call: TRBD1 (5 bases). The germline V and J ends were trimmed by 4 bases and 8 bases, with 9 bases remaining between them. Germline loops: CDR1 SGHTA, CDR2 FQGTGA. The length of the CDR3 is 13 residues. The part of the CDR3 DNA that was read is TGTGCCAGCAGCTCGTCAGGGTATTCACCC. It encodes CASSSSGYSP. The whole CDR3 is CASSSSGYSPLHF. Supplemented by reference TRBV7-3 and TRBJ1-6, the full variable domain reads GAGVSQTPSNKVTEKGKYVELRCDPISGHTALYWYRQSLGQGPEFLIYFQGTGAADDSGLPNDRFFAVRPEGSVSTLKIQRTERGDSAVYLCASSSSGYSPLHFGNGTRLTVT.